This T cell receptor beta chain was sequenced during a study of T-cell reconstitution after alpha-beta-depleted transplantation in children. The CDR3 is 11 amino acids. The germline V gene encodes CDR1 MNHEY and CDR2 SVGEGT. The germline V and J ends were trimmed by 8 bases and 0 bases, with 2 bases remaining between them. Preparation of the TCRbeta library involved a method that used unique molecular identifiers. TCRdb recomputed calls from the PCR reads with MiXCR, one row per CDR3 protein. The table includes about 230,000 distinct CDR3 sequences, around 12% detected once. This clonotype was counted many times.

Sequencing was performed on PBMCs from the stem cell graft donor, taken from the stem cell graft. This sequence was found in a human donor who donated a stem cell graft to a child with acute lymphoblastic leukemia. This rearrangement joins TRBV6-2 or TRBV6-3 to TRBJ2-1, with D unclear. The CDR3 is CASHSYNEQFF. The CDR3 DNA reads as TGTGCCAGCCACTCCTACAATGAGCAGTTCTTC.